This passage covers 26 T cell receptor beta chains from one sample sequenced in a study of blood T cell repertoires in COVID-19 (TCRdb year 2020). The library was generated by the immunoSEQ multiplex PCR assay. TCRdb carries this immuneACCESS record with in-frame sequences only. Its versions omit some clonotypes, under half of them owing to an unresolved V gene in the studies checked, with the rest unexplained. The sample table holds 310,000 or so clones, of which 75% to 90% were seen once. About 2% of the sample lies in the top ten. Sequencing was carried out using peripheral blood. The receptors here all came from a woman between 50 and 59 years old who had recovered from COVID-19.

The V and J genes are TRBV5-1 and TRBJ2-1, with D tentatively TRBD1 (6 bases). Per germline, CDR1 SGHRS and CDR2 YFSETQ. The CDR3 runs 11 residues. Trimming pared 4 bases from V and 10 bases from J, leaving 9 bases between. CDR3 DNA sequence: TGCGCCAGCAGCCTAGGACAGGAGCAGTTCTTC. Its translation is CASSLGQEQFF. The full variable domain, completed using reference TRBV5-1 and TRBJ2-1, is KAGVTQTPRYLIKTRGQQVTLSCSPISGHRSVSWYQQTPGQGLQFLFEYFSETQRNKGNFPGRFSGRQFSNSRSEMNVSTLELGDSALYLCASSLGQEQFFGPGTRLTVL.

The DNA of the CDR3 is TGTGCCAGTAGTCGAAACAGGGATCCGCACTACGAGCAGTACTTC. It codes for CASSRNRDPHYEQYF. The rearrangement joins TRBV19 to TRBJ2-7, with D possibly matching TRBD1 (6 bases). CDR1 is LNHDA, CDR2 SQIVND, per germline (reference sequence). There are 15 residues in the CDR3. Trimming left V 5 bases short and J 3 bases short, with 17 bases between.

This chain joins TRBV5-4 and TRBJ1-6; 9 bases fit TRBD1. The CDR3 totals 15 residues. Germline V CDR1 and CDR2: SGHNT, YYREEE (reference sequence). V was clipped by 4 bases and J by 6 bases; unmatched bases: 5. This CDR3 is CASSLQGASNSPLHF. For the CDR3, the DNA is TGTGCCAGCAGCCTACAGGGGGCCTCTAATTCACCCCTCCACTTT.

The rearrangement links TRBV29-1 to TRBJ1-5, with D perhaps matching TRBD1 (6 bases). Trimming left V 3 bases short and J 7 bases short, with 13 bases between. The germline gives CDR1 SQVTM, CDR2 ANQGSEA. The CDR3 loop spans 13 amino acids. CDR3 loop: CSVDPGAGQPQHF. CDR3 bases: TGCAGCGTTGATCCAGGGGCCGGCCAGCCCCAGCATTTT.

This clone appeared a single time. This chain links TRBV27 with TRBJ1-4; weak D call: TRBD1 (5 bases). Germline V lookup: CDR1 MNHEY, CDR2 SMNVEV (reference sequence). V was cut by 7 bases and J by 5 bases, with 11 bases left in between. The CDR3 covers 13 residues. The DNA of the CDR3 is TGTGCCAGCAAAAGGGGTCAGAATGAAAAACTGTTTTTT. Translation: CASKRGQNEKLFF.

This clone was seen a single time. The CDR3 region is CASSRPGLAGGTDTQYF. The CDR3 DNA is TGTGCCAGCAGTCGTCCGGGACTAGCGGGAGGCACAGATACGCAGTATTTT. The V and J genes are TRBV6-2 or TRBV6-3 and TRBJ2-3, with 14 positions matching TRBD2. The junction had 5 bases not matched to a gene; V was cut back by 5 bases and J by 1 base. Germline CDR1 is MNHEY and CDR2 is SVGEGT. The CDR3 spans 17 residues.

This clone was seen only once. The chain couples TRBV6-2 or TRBV6-3 to TRBJ2-1, with TRBD1 identical over 9 bases. Germline V CDR1 and CDR2: MNHEY, SVGEGT. J gave up 3 bases and V 2 bases, and 5 bases lay outside the gene matches. The CDR3 has 16 amino acids. CDR3 loop: CASSYRPGQGYNEQFF. The CDR3 DNA reads as TGTGCCAGCAGTTACAGACCGGGACAGGGCTACAATGAGCAGTTCTTC.

This clone has just one count. The V gene is TRBV6-5, the J gene TRBJ2-7; 11 bases align to TRBD2. The V gene end was trimmed by 6 bases and the J gene end by 5 bases; junction bases not matched to a gene: 6. Looked up from germline, CDR1 is MNHEY and CDR2 is SVGAGI. CDR3 size: 14 residues. The chain's CDR3 is CASSLAGGPNEQYF. As DNA, the CDR3 is TGTGCCAGCAGCTTAGCGGGAGGGCCTAACGAGCAGTACTTC.

This chain uses TRBV6-2 or TRBV6-3 with TRBJ2-7; TRBD1 is a possible D gene (5 bases). The CDR3 runs 14 residues. Trimming took 2 bases from V and 7 from J, leaving 15 bases between them. The germline V gene encodes CDR1 MNHEY and CDR2 SVGEGT. Written as DNA, the CDR3 is TGTGCCAGCAGTTACACGTCACTGGGGCAAGAGCAGTACTTC. Its protein is CASSYTSLGQEQYF.

This chain uses TRBV2 with TRBJ1-1; 9 nucleotides match TRBD1. Germline lookup yields CDR1 SNHLY and CDR2 FYNNEI. The CDR3 has 15 amino acids. The trim removed 6 bases at V and 1 base at J, leaving 6 bases unmatched. CDR3 in DNA: TGTGCCAGCAGCCGAGGACAGGGGAAGAACACTGAAGCTTTCTTT. Encoded protein: CASSRGQGKNTEAFF.

This sequence joins TRBV7-9 and TRBJ1-1; D remains ambiguous. Germline V gene sequence: CDR1 SEHNR, CDR2 FQNEAQ (reference sequence). The CDR3 loop spans 14 amino acids. V gave up 3 bases and J gave up 4 bases, with 12 bases separating them. CDR3 residues: CASSFWSSVTEAFF. In nucleotides, the CDR3 is TGTGCCAGCAGCTTTTGGTCGAGTGTCACTGAAGCTTTCTTT.

The chain employs TRBV5-1 and TRBJ2-3; 10 nucleotides align to TRBD1. The length of the CDR3 is 18 residues. The trim removed 7 bases at V and 1 base at J, leaving 15 bases unmatched. Per germline, CDR1 SGHRS and CDR2 YFSETQ. CDR3 sequence: CASSSGTGVDPRTDTQYF. In DNA, the CDR3 is TGCGCCAGCTCTTCCGGGACAGGGGTCGATCCCCGCACAGATACGCAGTATTTT. Full variable domain (rest looked up from reference TRBV5-1 and TRBJ2-3): KAGVTQTPRYLIKTRGQQVTLSCSPISGHRSVSWYQQTPGQGLQFLFEYFSETQRNKGNFPGRFSGRQFSNSRSEMNVSTLELGDSALYLCASSSGTGVDPRTDTQYFGPGTRLTVL.

The table lists this clone with a count of one. The gene calls are TRBV9 and TRBJ2-1; D remains unclear. The V and J ends lost 4 bases and 7 bases respectively, with 3 bases between them. Germline CDR1 is SGDLS and CDR2 is YYNGEE. The CDR3 runs to 10 residues. The CDR3 region is CASSPNEQFF. Written as DNA, the CDR3 is TGTGCCAGCAGCCCAAATGAGCAGTTCTTC.

This clone was found a few times. V is TRBV6-6 and J is TRBJ2-7; 7 bases match TRBD1. This CDR3 has 14 residues. Germline trimming cut 1 base from V and 1 base from J; bases unmatched to any gene: 1. Germline values: CDR1 MNHNY, CDR2 SVGAGI (reference sequence). The CDR3: CASSYLGQSYEQYF. The CDR3 DNA is TGTGCCAGCAGTTACTTGGGACAGTCCTACGAGCAGTACTTC.

The chain recombines TRBV5-4 with TRBJ1-2; D may be TRBD1 (5 bases). From germline, CDR1 is SGHNT and CDR2 YYREEE (reference sequence). Trimming left V 0 bases short and J 2 bases short, with 8 bases between. The CDR3 spans 14 residues. Here the CDR3 reads CASSLGQGNYGYTF. DNA for the CDR3: TGTGCCAGCAGCTTGGGCCAGGGAAACTATGGCTACACCTTC.

This clone was counted a single time. The chain couples TRBV7-9 to TRBJ1-1; 8 nucleotides line up with TRBD1. The CDR3 is 14 residues long. Germline lookup yields CDR1 SEHNR and CDR2 FQNEAQ (reference sequence). V was pared by 4 bases and J by 4 bases, with 5 bases of the junction left unmatched. This CDR3 is CASSSQTGGTEAFF. CDR3 nucleotides: TGTGCCAGCAGCTCCCAAACAGGGGGCACTGAAGCTTTCTTT.

A word on this clone: Other DNA sequences in this specimen translate into the identical CDR3. The chain has TRBV5-1 and TRBJ1-4; 7 nucleotides match TRBD1. CDR1 and CDR2 (germline): SGHRS, YFSETQ. The CDR3 has 15 amino acids. V trimming: 4 bases; J trimming: 0 bases; junction bases outside the gene matches: 3. CDR3 sequence: CASSLQGATNEKLFF. For the CDR3, the DNA is TGCGCCAGCAGCCTTCAGGGGGCAACTAATGAAAAACTGTTTTTT.

J is TRBJ1-2 and V is TRBV30; 8 positions agree with TRBD1. The CDR3 spans 15 residues. The ends lost 0 bases at V and 6 bases at J; junction bases unmatched: 9. Germline lookup yields CDR1 GTSNPN and CDR2 SVGIG (reference sequence). CDR3 in DNA: TGTGCCTGGAGTGTAGGGACAGGTGCTAAGGATGGCTACACCTTC. Translated: CAWSVGTGAKDGYTF.

This rearrangement joins TRBV27 to TRBJ1-5, with 8 bases matching TRBD1. Trimming took 5 bases from V and 3 from J; bases not matched to a gene: 3. CDR1 is MNHEY and CDR2 is SMNVEV in the germline V gene (reference sequence). CDR3 size: 14 residues. The CDR3 region has the DNA TGTGCCAGCAGTAGGGACAGGTCCAATCAGCCCCAGCATTTT. Its protein product is CASSRDRSNQPQHF.

This chain uses TRBV4-3 with TRBJ2-7; 7 positions agree with TRBD1. With V trimmed by 4 bases and J by 0 bases, 3 bases remained unmatched. Germline CDR1 LGHNA, CDR2 YSLEER. This CDR3 contains 14 residues. CDR3 sequence reads: CASSPRTGSYEQYF. The CDR3 DNA sequence: TGCGCCAGCAGCCCCAGGACAGGCTCCTACGAGCAGTACTTC.

The chain recombines TRBV30 with TRBJ2-5; D gene unclear. CDR1 and CDR2 from the germline V gene are GTSNPN and SVGIG (reference sequence). V was shortened by 3 bases and J by 5 bases, with 13 bases between the two germline ends. This CDR3 comprises 13 residues. The CDR3 here is CAWRLNLGETQYF. In DNA, the CDR3 is TGTGCCTGGAGATTAAACCTCGGGGAGACCCAGTACTTC. The whole variable domain, filled in from reference TRBV30 and TRBJ2-5, reads SQTIHQWPATLVQPVGSPLSLECTVEGTSNPNLYWYRQAAGRGLQLLFYSVGIGQISSEVPQNLSASRPQDRQFILSSKKLLLSDSGFYLCAWRLNLGETQYFGPGTRLLVL.

V usage is TRBV7-3 and J usage is TRBJ2-3; perhaps TRBD2 as D (6 bases). V lost 2 bases and J lost 4, with 16 bases in between. Germline values: CDR1 SGHTA, CDR2 FQGTGA. This CDR3 comprises 16 residues. The CDR3 loop reads CASSLQGLQPADTQYF. CDR3 coding DNA: TGTGCCAGCAGCTTACAGGGACTCCAACCGGCAGATACGCAGTATTTT.

The chain employs TRBV7-9 and TRBJ2-1; weak D call: TRBD2 (5 bases). From germline, CDR1 is SEHNR and CDR2 FQNEAQ (reference sequence). The CDR3 sequence is 13 residues long. V gave up 5 bases and J gave up 8 bases, with 13 bases separating them. CDR3 loop: CASSPGRFDEQFF. For the CDR3, the DNA is TGTGCCAGCAGCCCTGGGAGATTCGATGAGCAGTTCTTC.

The CDR3: CASSSRDGELFF. CDR3 nucleotide sequence: TGTGCCAGCAGCTCCCGAGACGGGGAGCTGTTTTTT. The chain couples TRBV6-2 or TRBV6-3 to TRBJ2-2, with D hard to call. Germline CDR1 and CDR2: MNHEY and SVGEGT. The CDR3 totals 12 residues. Trimming took 6 bases from V and 7 from J, leaving 9 bases between them.

This clone is a singleton in its sample. This rearrangement joins TRBV19 to TRBJ1-6; D is possibly TRBD1 (5 bases). Germline V gene data show CDR1 as LNHDA and CDR2 as SQIVND (reference sequence). The CDR3 extends over 16 amino acids. V dropped 5 bases and J dropped 7 bases, with 18 bases sitting between them. In DNA form, the CDR3 reads TGTGCCAGTAGTGGACGGGGGGGACGGCTGAATTCACCCCTCCACTTT. Translated: CASSGRGGRLNSPLHF.

The chain has TRBV30 and TRBJ1-2; D is unresolved. V was trimmed by 4 bases and J by 4 bases, leaving 10 bases between them. Per the germline V gene, CDR1 is GTSNPN and CDR2 is SVGIG (reference sequence). This CDR3 is 12 amino acids long. Here the CDR3 DNA reads TGTGCCTGGACCTCTTATCCCTATGGCTACACCTTC. Protein product: CAWTSYPYGYTF.